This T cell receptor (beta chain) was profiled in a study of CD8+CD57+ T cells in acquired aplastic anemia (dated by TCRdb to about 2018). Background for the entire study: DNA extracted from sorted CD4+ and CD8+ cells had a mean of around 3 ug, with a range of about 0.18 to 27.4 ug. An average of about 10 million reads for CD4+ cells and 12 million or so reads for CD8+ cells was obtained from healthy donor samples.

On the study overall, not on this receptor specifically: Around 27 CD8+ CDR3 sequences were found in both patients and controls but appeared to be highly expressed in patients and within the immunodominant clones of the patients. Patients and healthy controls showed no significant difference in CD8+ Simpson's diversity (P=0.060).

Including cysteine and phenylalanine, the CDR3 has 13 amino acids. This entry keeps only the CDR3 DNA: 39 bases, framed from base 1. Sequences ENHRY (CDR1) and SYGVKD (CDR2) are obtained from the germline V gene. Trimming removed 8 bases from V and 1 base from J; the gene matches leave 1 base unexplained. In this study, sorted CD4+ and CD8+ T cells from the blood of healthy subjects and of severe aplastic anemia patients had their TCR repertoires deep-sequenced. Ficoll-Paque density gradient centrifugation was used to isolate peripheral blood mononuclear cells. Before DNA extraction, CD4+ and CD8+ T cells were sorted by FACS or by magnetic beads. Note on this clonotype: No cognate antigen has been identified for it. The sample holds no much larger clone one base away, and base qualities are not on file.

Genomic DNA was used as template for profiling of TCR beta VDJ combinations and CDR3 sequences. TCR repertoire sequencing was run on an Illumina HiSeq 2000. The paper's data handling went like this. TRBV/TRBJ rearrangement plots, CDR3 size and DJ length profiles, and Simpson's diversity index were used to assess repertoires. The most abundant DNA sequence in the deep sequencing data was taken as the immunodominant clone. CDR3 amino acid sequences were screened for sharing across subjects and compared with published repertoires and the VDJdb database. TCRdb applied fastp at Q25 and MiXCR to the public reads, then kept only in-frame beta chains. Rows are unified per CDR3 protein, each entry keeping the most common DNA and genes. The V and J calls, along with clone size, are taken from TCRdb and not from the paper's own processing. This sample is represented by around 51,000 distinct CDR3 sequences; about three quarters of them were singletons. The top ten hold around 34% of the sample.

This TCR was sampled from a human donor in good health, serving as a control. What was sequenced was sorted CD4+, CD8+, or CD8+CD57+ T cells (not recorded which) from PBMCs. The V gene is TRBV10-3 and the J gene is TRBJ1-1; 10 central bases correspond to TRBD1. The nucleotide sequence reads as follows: TGTGCCATCGGACAGGGGGGGAACACTGAAGCTTTCTTT. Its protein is CAIGQGGNTEAFF.